This TCR beta chain was recovered during a study of blood T cells in healthy people across ages. This clonotype was picked up a small number of times. Deletions cut 5 bases from V and 3 bases from J, with 14 bases between. CDR3 length: 14 residues. In germline, CDR1 is SEHNR, CDR2 FQNEAQ (reference sequence). Next came a second PCR, run for about 7 to 12 cycles, which used a sample-barcoded 5' primer along with a J-beta primer mix. Researchers report that a template-switch adaptor with 12 random nucleotides tagged each cDNA molecule. TCRdb independently ran MiXCR on the 5' RACE reads; one entry per CDR3 protein. Among about 970,000 distinct CDR3 sequences listed, roughly 51% were seen once.

The chain uses TRBV7-9 and TRBJ2-7, with D perhaps TRBD1 (5 bases). The sample taken for sequencing was blood. The source is a woman between 55 and 75 years old in good health. Written as DNA, the CDR3 is TGTGCCAGCAGCATATACCAGGGATTCTACGAGCAGTACTTC. It encodes CASSIYQGFYEQYF.